This entry is about one TCR beta chain. The data were obtained in a study of T cells after yellow fever vaccination. One entry per CDR3 protein results from TCRdb running MiXCR on the 5' RACE reads. The table has approximately 580,000 distinct CDR3 sequences, roughly 17% seen once. The source is a young man who received the YFV17D yellow fever vaccine. Specimen: PBMCs, collected less than 6 days after the first yellow fever vaccination.

CDR3 amino acids: CASSLVLKPPGNTQYF. The CDR3 DNA reads as TGTGCCAGCAGCTTGGTTCTGAAGCCCCCTGGGAATACGCAGTATTTT. This sequence joins TRBV5-4 and TRBJ2-3; no definite D call. The germline V gene has CDR1 SGHNT and CDR2 YYREEE (reference sequence). Trimming took off 0 bases at V and 7 bases at J, with 18 bases between the two ends. The CDR3 runs to 16 residues. The complete variable domain, with remaining parts taken from reference TRBV5-4 and TRBJ2-3, reads ETGVTQSPTHLIKTRGQQVTLRCSSQSGHNTVSWYQQALGQGPQFIFQYYREEENGRGNFPPRFSGLQFPNYSSELNVNALELDDSALYLCASSLVLKPPGNTQYFGPGTRLTVL.